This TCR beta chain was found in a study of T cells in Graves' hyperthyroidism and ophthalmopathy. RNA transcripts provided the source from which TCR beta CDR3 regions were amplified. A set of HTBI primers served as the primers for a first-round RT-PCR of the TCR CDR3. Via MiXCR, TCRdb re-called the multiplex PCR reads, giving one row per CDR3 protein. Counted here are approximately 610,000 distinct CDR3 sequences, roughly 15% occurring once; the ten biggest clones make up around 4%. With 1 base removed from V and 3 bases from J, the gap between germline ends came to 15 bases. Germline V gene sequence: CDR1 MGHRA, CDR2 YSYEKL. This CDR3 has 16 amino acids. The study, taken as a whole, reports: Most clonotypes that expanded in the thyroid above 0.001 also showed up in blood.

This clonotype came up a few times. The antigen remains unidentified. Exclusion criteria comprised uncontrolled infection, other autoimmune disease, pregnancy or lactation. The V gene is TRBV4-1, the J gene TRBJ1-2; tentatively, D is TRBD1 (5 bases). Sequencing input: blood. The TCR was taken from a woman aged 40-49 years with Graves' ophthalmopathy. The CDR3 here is CASSQGYGGVDYGYTF. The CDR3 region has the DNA TGCGCCAGCAGCCAAGGTTACGGGGGAGTGGACTATGGCTACACCTTC.